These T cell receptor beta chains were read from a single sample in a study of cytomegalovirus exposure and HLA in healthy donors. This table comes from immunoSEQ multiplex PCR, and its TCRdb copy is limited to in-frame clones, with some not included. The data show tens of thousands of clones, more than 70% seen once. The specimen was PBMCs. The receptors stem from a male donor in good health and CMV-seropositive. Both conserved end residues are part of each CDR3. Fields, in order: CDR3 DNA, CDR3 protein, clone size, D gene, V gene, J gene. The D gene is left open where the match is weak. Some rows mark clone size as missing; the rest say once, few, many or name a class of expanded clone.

TGCGCCAGCAGCTTGGTTGCGGAGGGTTCCAATGAGCAGTTCTTC	CASSLVAEGSNEQFF	.	.	TRBV5-1	TRBJ2-1
TGTGCCAGCATGACAGGGGGCTACGAGCAGTACTTC	CASMTGGYEQYF	.	TRBD1	TRBV6-6	TRBJ2-7
TGTGCCAGCAGCGTAGTGCCTGGCGGGCCTAAAGAGACCCAGTACTTC	CASSVVPGGPKETQYF	once	.	TRBV9	TRBJ2-5
TGTGCCAGTAGTGTTGGACTAGCGGCGTTATACGAGCAGTACTTC	CASSVGLAALYEQYF	.	TRBD2	TRBV19	TRBJ2-7
TGTGCCACCCAAGGGGGCTCCTACGAGCAGTACTTC	CATQGGSYEQYF	.	.	TRBV5-4	TRBJ2-7
TGTGCCTGGAGTTCCGGGACTACGAACACCGGGGAGCTGTTTTTT	CAWSSGTTNTGELFF	.	TRBD2	TRBV30	TRBJ2-2
TGTGCCAGCACCTCGACTCCGCAGTTAGGCAATTCACCCCTCCACTTT	CASTSTPQLGNSPLHF	.	.	TRBV28	TRBJ1-6
TGTGCCAGCAGCGAACAGGGGGCGGGTCAGCCCCAGCATTTT	CASSEQGAGQPQHF	few	TRBD1	TRBV5-4	TRBJ1-5
TGCAGTGCGCGAAAAAAGGATACGCAGTATTTT	CSARKKDTQYF	.	.	TRBV20-1	TRBJ2-3
TGTGCCAGCAGCTTAGTAGCTAGCGGCACCGGGGAGCTGTTTTTT	CASSLVASGTGELFF	.	TRBD2	TRBV11-2	TRBJ2-2
TGTGCCAGCAGTTTATCGTCCTCGACAGATACGCAGTATTTT	CASSLSSSTDTQYF	once	.	TRBV27	TRBJ2-3
TGTGCCAGCAGTCCGGGACAGGGGATTCCACGGGGCTACGAGCAGTACTTC	CASSPGQGIPRGYEQYF	.	TRBD1	TRBV2	TRBJ2-7
TGTGCCAGCACTCTCCGGGACAGGGGAATGACCGGGGAGCTGTTTTTT	CASTLRDRGMTGELFF	.	TRBD1	TRBV27	TRBJ2-2